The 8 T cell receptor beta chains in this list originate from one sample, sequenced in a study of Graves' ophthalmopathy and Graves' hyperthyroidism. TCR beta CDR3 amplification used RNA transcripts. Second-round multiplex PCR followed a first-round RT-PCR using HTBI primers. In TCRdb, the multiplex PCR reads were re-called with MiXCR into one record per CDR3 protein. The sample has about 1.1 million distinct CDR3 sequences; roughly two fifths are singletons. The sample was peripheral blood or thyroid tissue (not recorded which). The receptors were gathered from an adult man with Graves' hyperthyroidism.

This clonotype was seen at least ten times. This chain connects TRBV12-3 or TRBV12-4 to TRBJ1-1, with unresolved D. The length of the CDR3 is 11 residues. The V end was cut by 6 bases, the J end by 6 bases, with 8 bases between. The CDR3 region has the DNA TGTGCCAGCAGCCGGGCCTCTGAAGCTTTCTTT. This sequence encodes CASSRASEAFF.

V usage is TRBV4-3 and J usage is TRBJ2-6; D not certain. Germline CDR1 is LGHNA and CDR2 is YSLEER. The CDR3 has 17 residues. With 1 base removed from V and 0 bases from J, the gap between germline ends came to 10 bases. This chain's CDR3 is CASSQGGSVSGANVLTF. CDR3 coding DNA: TGCGCCAGCAGCCAAGGAGGATCGGTCTCTGGGGCCAACGTCCTGACTTTC.

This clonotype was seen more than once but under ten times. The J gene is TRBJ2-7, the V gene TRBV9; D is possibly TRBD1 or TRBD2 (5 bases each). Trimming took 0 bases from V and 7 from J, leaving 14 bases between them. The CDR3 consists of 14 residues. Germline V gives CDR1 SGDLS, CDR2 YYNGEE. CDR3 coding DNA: TGTGCCAGCAGCGTAGAAGGGACGACACTTGAGCAGTACTTC. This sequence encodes CASSVEGTTLEQYF.

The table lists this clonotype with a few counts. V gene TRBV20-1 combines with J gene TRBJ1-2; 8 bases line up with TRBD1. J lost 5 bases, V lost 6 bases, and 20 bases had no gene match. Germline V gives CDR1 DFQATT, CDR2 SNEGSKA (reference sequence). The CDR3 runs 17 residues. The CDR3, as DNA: TGCAGTGCCCCTGACCCGGGACAGGAGATTGGAGCGTATGGCTACACCTTC. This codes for CSAPDPGQEIGAYGYTF.

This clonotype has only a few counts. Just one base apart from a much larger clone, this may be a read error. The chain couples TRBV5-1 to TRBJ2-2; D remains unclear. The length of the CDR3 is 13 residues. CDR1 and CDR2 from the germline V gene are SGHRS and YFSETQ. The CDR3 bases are TGCGCCAACAGCCCACATGGATCCGGGGAGCTGTTTTTT. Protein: CANSPHGSGELFF. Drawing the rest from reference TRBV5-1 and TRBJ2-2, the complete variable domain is KAGVTQTPRYLIKTRGQQVTLSCSPISGHRSVSWYQQTPGQGLQFLFEYFSETQRNKGNFPGRFSGRQFSNSRSEMNVSTLELGDSALYLCANSPHGSGELFFGEGSRLTVL.

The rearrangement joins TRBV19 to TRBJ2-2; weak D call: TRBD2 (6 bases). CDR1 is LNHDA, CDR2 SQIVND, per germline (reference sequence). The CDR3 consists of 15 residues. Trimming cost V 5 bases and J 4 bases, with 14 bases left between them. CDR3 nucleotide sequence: TGTGCCAGTAGTTTTCGCGGGGAGCTCACCGGGGAGCTGTTTTTT. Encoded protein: CASSFRGELTGELFF.

The CDR3 spells CASSPGPPRYGYTF. CDR3 sequence (DNA): TGTGCCAGCAGCCCGGGACCCCCTCGCTATGGCTACACCTTC. The chain employs TRBV5-5 and TRBJ1-2; D is perhaps TRBD1 (5 bases). The germline V and J ends were trimmed by 4 bases and 4 bases, with 14 bases remaining between them. CDR1 is SGHKS and CDR2 is YYEKEE in the germline V gene (reference sequence). This CDR3 has 14 residues.

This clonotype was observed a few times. The CDR3, as DNA: TGCGCCAGCAGTGCCGGACAGCTAGACGAGCAGTACTTC. Encoded protein: CASSAGQLDEQYF. The rearrangement links TRBV10-2 to TRBJ2-7; TRBD1 is a possible D gene (6 bases). Germline V gene data show CDR1 as WSHSY and CDR2 as SAAADI. Trimming shortened V by 4 bases and J by 5 bases, and 12 bases separated the two germline ends. CDR3 size: 13 residues.